This TCR beta chain stems from a study of cytomegalovirus exposure and HLA in healthy donors. Whole-study results and caveats: The study found most TCR sequences rare, yet found some public TCRs in many donors. There was a cluster of highly shared sequence variants that was likely a sequencing artifact.

The germline V and J ends were trimmed by 1 base and 2 bases, with 6 bases remaining between them. Germline CDR1 reads LNHDA; CDR2 reads SQIVND (reference sequence). The CDR3 extends over 14 amino acids. Remarks on this clone: The antigen remains unidentified.

PCR involved 60 Vbeta and 13 Jbeta primers. Assay used: immunoSEQ multiplex PCR; TCRdb lists only in-frame clones, some missing. The table has about 160,000 clones, 80% seen once; the top ten hold roughly 9%. This TCR derives from a man between 18 and 35 years old in good health and CMV-seropositive. The chain couples TRBV19 to TRBJ1-5; D perhaps matches TRBD1 (6 bases). Material for sequencing was PBMCs. This chain's CDR3 is CASSIAGGNQPQHF. CDR3 bases: TGTGCCAGTAGTATAGCAGGGGGCAATCAGCCCCAGCATTTT. Looking up the rest from reference TRBV19 and TRBJ1-5 gives the full variable domain: DGGITQSPKYLFRKEGQNVTLSCEQNLNHDAMYWYRQDPGQGLRLIYYSQIVNDFQKGDIAEGYSVSREKKESFPLTVTSAQKNPTAFYLCASSIAGGNQPQHFGDGTRLSIL.